A few counts support the clone carrying this TCR beta chain. The antigen remains unidentified. Profiling relied on immunoSEQ multiplex PCR, and the TCRdb table lists in-frame clones only, not all of them. Here the sample spans about 77,000 clones, approximately 85% being singletons. The data were taken from a study of a mutant IDH1 vaccine in newly diagnosed glioma. Indicated time point: week 23, last vaccination. Every vaccination contained 300 ug of the mutant IDH1 20-mer peptide and was paired with topical imiquimod. Germline V gene data show CDR1 as GTSNPN and CDR2 as SVGIG (reference sequence). V gave up 3 bases and J gave up 5 bases; unmatched junction bases: 8. The CDR3 runs 15 residues.

This sequence originates from a woman between 50 and 59 years old with glioma. The rearrangement uses TRBV30 and TRBJ1-5; 9 bases line up with TRBD1. The input for sequencing was PBMCs, taken from a glioma patient whose treatment included an IDH1 peptide vaccine. The CDR3 loop is CAWSPTGGMDQPQHF. The CDR3 bases are TGTGCCTGGAGCCCGACAGGGGGAATGGATCAGCCCCAGCATTTT.